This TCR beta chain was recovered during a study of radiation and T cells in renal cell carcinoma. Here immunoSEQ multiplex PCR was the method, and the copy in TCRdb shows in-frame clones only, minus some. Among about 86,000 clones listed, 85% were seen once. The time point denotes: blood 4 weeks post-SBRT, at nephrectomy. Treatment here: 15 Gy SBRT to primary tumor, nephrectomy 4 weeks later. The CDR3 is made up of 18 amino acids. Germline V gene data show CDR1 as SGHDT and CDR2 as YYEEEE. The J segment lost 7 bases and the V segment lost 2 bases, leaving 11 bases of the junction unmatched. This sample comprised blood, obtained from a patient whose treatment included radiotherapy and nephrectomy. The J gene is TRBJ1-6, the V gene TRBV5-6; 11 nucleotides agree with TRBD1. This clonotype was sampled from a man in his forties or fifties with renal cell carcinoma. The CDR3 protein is CASSLRTGGDTRNSPLHF. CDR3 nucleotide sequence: TGTGCCAGCAGCTTAAGGACAGGGGGCGATACCCGCAATTCACCCCTCCACTTT.